These 25 T cell receptor beta chains originate from one sample sequenced in a study of blood T cell repertoires in COVID-19. TCRdb's copy holds only in-frame clones and misses some; the assay was immunoSEQ multiplex PCR. Counted here are some 130,000 clones, approximately 87% occurring once; the ten biggest clones make up roughly 2.5%. The sequenced material came from peripheral blood. These receptors were collected from a man aged 50 or older with active COVID-19.

The chain combines TRBV5-8 with TRBJ1-1; D uncertain. This CDR3 comprises 14 residues. Between the trimmed V and J ends, which lost 4 bases and 0 bases, there was a span of 10 bases. Germline V gene data show CDR1 as SGHTS and CDR2 as YDEGEE. The CDR3 region is CASSPGGLNTEAFF. The CDR3 nucleotides read TGTGCCAGCAGCCCAGGAGGCTTGAACACTGAAGCTTTCTTT.

This clone appeared a few times. The chain employs TRBV6-5 and TRBJ1-2; 9 bases line up with TRBD1. With V trimmed by 6 bases and J by 4 bases, 6 bases remained unmatched. Germline V gene data show CDR1 as MNHEY and CDR2 as SVGAGI. This CDR3 comprises 14 residues. CDR3 region: CASRRPTGGYGYTF. Written as DNA, the CDR3 is TGTGCCAGCAGACGACCGACAGGGGGCTATGGCTACACCTTC.

This clone was seen just once. V gene TRBV3-1 (or the pseudogene TRBV3-2) combines with J gene TRBJ2-1, with 13 bases fitting TRBD2. The ends lost 6 bases at V and 7 bases at J; junction bases unmatched: 3. From germline, CDR1 is LGHDT and CDR2 YNNKEL (reference sequence). This CDR3 has 14 residues. The CDR3: CASRGLAGKNEQFF. For the CDR3, the DNA is TGTGCCAGCAGGGGACTAGCGGGGAAAAATGAGCAGTTCTTC.

The genes are TRBV3-1 (or the pseudogene TRBV3-2) and TRBJ2-2, with D unclear. The V and J ends lost 4 bases and 1 base respectively, with 7 bases between them. The CDR3 covers 14 residues. Per the germline V gene, CDR1 is LGHDT and CDR2 is YNNKEL (reference sequence). CDR3 bases: TGTGCCAGCAGCCTAACCGGGAACACCGGGGAGCTGTTTTTT. Translated: CASSLTGNTGELFF.

The chain joins TRBV5-1 to TRBJ1-1, with D unclear. Between the trimmed V and J ends, which lost 0 bases and 0 bases, there was a span of 15 bases. CDR1 and CDR2 (germline): SGHRS, YFSETQ. This CDR3 is built from 17 residues. CDR3 sequence reads: CASSLGVPSRVNTEAFF. In DNA form, the CDR3 reads TGCGCCAGCAGCTTGGGGGTCCCCTCACGGGTGAACACTGAAGCTTTCTTT.

This clone was recorded once. The V and J genes are TRBV19 and TRBJ1-4; possibly TRBD1 for D (5 bases). With 6 bases removed from V and 4 bases from J, the gap between germline ends came to 12 bases. CDR3 size: 14 residues. CDR1 LNHDA and CDR2 SQIVND come from the germline V gene (reference sequence). CDR3 residues: CASSTDRYNEKLFF. CDR3 in DNA: TGTGCCAGTAGCACCGACAGATATAATGAAAAACTGTTTTTT.

Only one count was recorded for this clone. This rearrangement joins TRBV6-4 to TRBJ1-1; maybe TRBD1 (5 bases). V lost 3 bases, J lost 2 bases, and 7 bases lay in between. CDR3 length: 13 amino acids. Germline CDR1 MRHNA, CDR2 SNTAGT. In DNA, the CDR3 is TGTGCCAGCAGTGAGGGGCCTAACACTGAAGCTTTCTTT. As protein: CASSEGPNTEAFF.

The chain has TRBV12-3 or TRBV12-4 and TRBJ2-7, with D unresolved. V lost 5 bases, J lost 6 bases, and 11 bases lay in between. The length of the CDR3 is 12 residues. CDR3: CASSIRMGEQYF. In nucleotides, the CDR3 is TGTGCCAGCAGTATCAGGATGGGCGAGCAGTACTTC.

The genes are TRBV7-6 and TRBJ2-5; no definite D call. CDR3 length: 17 residues. Germline CDR1 SGHVS, CDR2 FNYEAQ. The V end was cut by 0 bases, the J end by 5 bases, with 19 bases between. The CDR3 bases are TGTGCCAGCAGCTTAGCTGCGATGTCGACGGGTCGGGAGACCCAGTACTTC. It specifies CASSLAAMSTGRETQYF.

The rearrangement links TRBV6-5 to TRBJ2-5; possibly TRBD2 for D (5 bases). The CDR3 totals 14 residues. In germline, CDR1 is MNHEY, CDR2 SVGAGI. V was cut by 6 bases and J by 7 bases, with 18 bases left in between. The CDR3 nucleotides read TGTGCCAGCAGAAAACTAGAAAAGTTTGTGACCCAGTACTTC. It translates to CASRKLEKFVTQYF.

The V gene is TRBV18, the J gene TRBJ1-1; D is possibly TRBD1 (5 bases). The CDR3 has 15 residues. Germline CDR1 KGHSH, CDR2 LQKENI. The germline V and J ends were trimmed by 4 bases and 1 base, with 13 bases remaining between them. CDR3 nucleotides: TGTGCCAGCTCACGCACAGGAACGGCGAACACTGAAGCTTTCTTT. Translating it yields CASSRTGTANTEAFF.

This sequence joins TRBV30 and TRBJ1-2, with 7 positions matching TRBD1. There are 15 residues in the CDR3. Trimming at V came to 5 bases and at J to 2 bases, leaving 11 bases not matched to a gene. The germline CDR1 and CDR2 sequences are GTSNPN and SVGIG (reference sequence). CDR3 region: CAWRTGPSSNYGYTF. The CDR3 region has the DNA TGTGCCTGGCGGACAGGTCCTTCCTCAAACTATGGCTACACCTTC.

The genes are TRBV2 and TRBJ2-1, with D perhaps TRBD2 (5 bases). Between the trimmed V and J ends, which lost 1 base and 4 bases, there was a span of 11 bases. The CDR3 contains 15 residues. Germline V gene data show CDR1 as SNHLY and CDR2 as FYNNEI. CDR3 nucleotide sequence: TGTGCCAGCAGTGAAGTGCTCGGGAAGTACAATGAGCAGTTCTTC. Protein product: CASSEVLGKYNEQFF.

CDR3 nucleotides: TGTGCCAGCAGCGTATCGGGACAGTCCGAGCAGTACTTC. Translation gives CASSVSGQSEQYF. V is TRBV9 and J is TRBJ2-7; 7 nucleotides align to TRBD1. The CDR3 consists of 13 residues. Germline CDR1 and CDR2: SGDLS and YYNGEE. V lost 1 base and J lost 6; bases outside the gene matches: 4. Together with reference TRBV9 and TRBJ2-7, the CDR3 gives the full variable domain: DSGVTQTPKHLITATGQRVTLRCSPRSGDLSVYWYQQSLDQGLQFLIQYYNGEERAKGNILERFSAQQFPDLHSELNLSSLELGDSALYFCASSVSGQSEQYFGPGTRLTVT.

The gene calls are TRBV21-1 and TRBJ1-3. TRBV21-1 is a listed pseudogene. CDR3 length equals 22 residues. The CDR3 DNA reads TGTGCCAGCAGCAAAGAATCGGGTGGAGGGCGTCGCAGTCAAAGCTCTGGAAACACCATATATTTT. This encodes CASSKESGGGRRSQSSGNTIYF.

The CDR3 loop is CASSSNQRGGTLQYF. The CDR3 nucleotides are TGTGCCAGCAGCTCCAACCAGCGGGGGGGAACTTTGCAGTACTTC. The chain couples TRBV7-8 to TRBJ2-7; TRBD2 agrees at 10 bases. The V and J ends lost 4 bases and 9 bases, in that order; junction bases with no gene match: 12. Germline-derived CDR1 and CDR2 are SGHVS and FQNEAQ. The CDR3 has 15 residues.

This clone was recorded once. The CDR3 DNA is TGTGCCAGCGGAGGATCAGGGAGGAATCAGCCCCAGCATTTT. Translated, it gives CASGGSGRNQPQHF. The rearrangement uses TRBV2 and TRBJ1-5, with D possibly TRBD1 on 5 matching bases. The CDR3 has 14 amino acids. CDR1 is SNHLY, CDR2 FYNNEI, per germline. The germline V and J ends were trimmed by 8 bases and 4 bases, with 15 bases remaining between them.

The chain employs TRBV19 and TRBJ2-4; no firm D call. CDR3 length equals 16 residues. V lost 2 bases and J 0 bases, leaving 11 bases between the germline ends. Per germline, CDR1 LNHDA and CDR2 SQIVND (reference sequence). The DNA of the CDR3 is TGTGCCAGTAGTATACGGCCAGCGCTAGCCAAAAACATTCAGTACTTC. Its translation is CASSIRPALAKNIQYF.

In the case of this clone: No conserved phenylalanine or tryptophan is present at the end of the CDR3, so a read error is the likely explanation. Because the CDR3's place on the DNA is in doubt, the DNA is left out and the CDR3 is given as listed by TCRdb. The rearrangement links TRBV10-3 to TRBJ2-7; the D segment call TRBD2 is taken from the table without a DNA check. The V gene's germline CDR1 is ENHRY and CDR2 SYGVKD. The CDR3 region is 12 residues in length, termini included. The CDR3 region is CAIRTSGGPDLI.

This clone was seen just once. The chain links TRBV6-5 to TRBJ1-1, with a tentative D call TRBD1 (5 bases). The CDR3 has 11 residues. Per the germline V gene, CDR1 is MNHEY and CDR2 is SVGAGI. Trimming stripped 6 bases from V and 7 bases from J, with 9 bases between. In nucleotides, the CDR3 is TGTGCCAGCAGCCGGGGGATTGAAGCTTTCTTT. This encodes CASSRGIEAFF.

The genes are TRBV11-2 and TRBJ1-2, with D perhaps matching TRBD1 (6 bases). CDR1 SGHAT and CDR2 FQNNGV come from the germline V gene. Trimming left V 4 bases short and J 8 bases short, with 20 bases between. The CDR3 totals 15 residues. CDR3 protein: CASSSILGGGEGYTF. The CDR3 coding sequence is TGTGCCAGCAGCTCTATTCTTGGGGGGGGCGAAGGCTACACCTTC. Full variable domain (remainder filled in from reference TRBV11-2 and TRBJ1-2): EAGVAQSPRYKIIEKRQSVAFWCNPISGHATLYWYQQILGQGPKLLIQFQNNGVVDDSQLPKDRFSAERLKGVDSTLKIQPAKLEDSAVYLCASSSILGGGEGYTFGSGTRLTVV.

The chain couples TRBV15 to TRBJ2-5; no firm D call. The CDR3 spans 15 residues. Trimming removed 1 base at V and 5 bases at J, with 14 bases between. Germline V gene sequence: CDR1 LNHNV, CDR2 YYDKDF (reference sequence). The CDR3 DNA reads as TGTGCCACCAGCAGAGGCCTTTCGGTCGCGGAGACCCAGTACTTC. This sequence encodes CATSRGLSVAETQYF.

The CDR3 here is CASSPGGLAYVLDTQYF. DNA for the CDR3: TGTGCCAGCAGCCCAGGAGGTCTAGCGTACGTCTTGGATACGCAGTATTTT. The chain joins TRBV7-2 to TRBJ2-3, with a tentative D call TRBD2 (6 bases). V was pared by 5 bases and J by 6 bases, with 24 bases between. The CDR3 is made up of 17 amino acids. Germline loops: CDR1 SGHTA, CDR2 FQGNSA.

The chain has TRBV5-8 and TRBJ1-5, with 10 bases aligning to TRBD1. Germline CDR1 and CDR2: SGHTS and YDEGEE. CDR3 length equals 16 residues. Trimming took 3 bases from V and 0 from J; bases not matched to a gene: 3. The CDR3 bases are TGTGCCAGCAGCTCGGGACAGGGGAATAGCAATCAGCCCCAGCATTTT. It translates to CASSSGQGNSNQPQHF. Full variable domain (missing parts from reference TRBV5-8 and TRBJ1-5): EAGVTQSPTHLIKTRGQQATLRCSPISGHTSVYWYQQALGLGLQFLLWYDEGEERNRGNFPPRFSGRQFPNYSSELNVNALELEDSALYLCASSSGQGNSNQPQHFGDGTRLSIL.

This chain joins TRBV6-5 and TRBJ1-4; D perhaps matches TRBD1 (6 bases). This CDR3 comprises 13 residues. The V and J ends lost 10 bases and 4 bases respectively, with 13 bases between them. Per germline, CDR1 MNHEY and CDR2 SVGAGI. The CDR3 coding sequence is TGTGCCACCTACAGGGTCGGTAATGAAAAACTGTTTTTT. It encodes CATYRVGNEKLFF.